This T cell receptor beta chain was identified during a study of cytomegalovirus exposure and HLA in healthy donors. For the study at large: Clustering assigned 70% to 85% of the roughly 380 genotyped donors to the Caucasian-associated ancestry cluster. Points from the study as a whole: Later on, analysis showed that most CMV-associated TCR beta chains appeared to be HLA-restricted.

PCR employed 60 Vbeta and 13 Jbeta primers. The repertoire was sequenced with immunoSEQ multiplex PCR; TCRdb's copy has only in-frame clones and lacks some. The table gives 75,000 to 85,000 clones; the top ten clones make up about 4.1% of it. For this clone: Its antigen is unidentified.

CDR3 length: 13 amino acids. The germline V gene has CDR1 SGDLS and CDR2 YYNGEE. Trimming left V 4 bases short and J 6 bases short, with 10 bases between. The chain employs TRBV9 and TRBJ2-2, with D possibly being TRBD2 (5 bases). The source material was PBMCs. The receptor was derived from a man aged 18 to 30 in good health and CMV-seropositive. CDR3 protein: CASSLLEAGELFF. CDR3 bases: TGTGCCAGCAGCCTACTAGAGGCCGGGGAGCTGTTTTTT.